What follows is one T cell receptor (beta chain) and its context. The data originate from a study of blood T cell repertoires in COVID-19. On the study more broadly: From T cells, B-cell-depleted T cells, or PBMCs came the material, which was cDNA or gDNA.

CDR1 and CDR2 from the germline V gene are SGHTA and FQGNSA. This CDR3 comprises 15 residues. V was clipped by 5 bases and J by 8 bases; unmatched bases: 6. Cohort allocation depended upon clinical history that participants reported. In the authors' workflow: Reference gene primers were amplified, and this amplification served to estimate nucleated cell counts. The repertoire was sequenced with immunoSEQ multiplex PCR; TCRdb's copy has only in-frame clones and lacks some. V and J calls and clone size are those listed in that table; D and trimming were worked out from the DNA. Of about 440,000 clones detected, around 90% appear once; the ten largest clones hold under 2.5%.

This chain joins TRBV7-2 and TRBJ1-6; 10 nucleotides align to TRBD1. This receptor was obtained from a woman under 30 with acute COVID-19. The sample comprised PBMCs or T cells enriched from blood (not recorded which). The CDR3 protein is CASSLRTGGDSPLHF. For the CDR3, the DNA is TGTGCCAGCAGCCTACGGACAGGGGGTGATTCACCCCTCCACTTT.